This T cell receptor (beta chain) was recovered during a study of Tregs in tolerant kidney transplant recipients. The wider study: The nonmyeloablative bone marrow transplants came from related graft donors, with transient mixed chimerism.

Libraries were prepared by immunoSEQ multiplex PCR; TCRdb keeps only in-frame clonotypes and omits some of them. Recorded for this sample: tens of thousands of clones. Regarding this clone: The sequenced fragment ends 3 residues before the CDR3 boundary, so the rest is inferred from the germline J gene.

The CDR3 has 18 residues. Germline CDR1 reads LNHDA; CDR2 reads SQIVND (reference sequence). Trimming removed 3 bases from V and 2 bases from J, with 21 bases in between. The source was CD4+ T cells from blood, collected before the transplant. The TCR was taken from a human donor who received a combined kidney and bone marrow transplant. This sequence joins TRBV19 and TRBJ2-3; D possibly corresponds to TRBD1 (7 bases). The covered CDR3 bases are TGTGCCAGTAGTATCGGGAGATTCCGGGACAGATTCACAGATACG. Translating it yields CASSIGRFRDRFTDT. The complete CDR3 protein is CASSIGRFRDRFTDTQYF.